What follows is one T cell receptor (beta chain) and its context. This may be a read error, as it is one base from a much larger clone. MiXCR was run by TCRdb on the multiplex PCR reads, yielding one entry per CDR3 protein. This table holds about 80,000 distinct CDR3 sequences, about 21% found once. The sample belongs to a study of breast tumors, draining lymph nodes, adjacent tissues. Breast cancer patients provided tissue from their axillary draining lymph nodes. This receptor was obtained from a female donor with breast cancer. Some clones in this sample may be carry-over from other donors' samples. Sequenced: axillary lymph node tissue.

Here the CDR3 reads CASSLGFGEGNEQFF. The CDR3 nucleotides are TGTGCCAGCAGCTTAGGGTTCGGGGAGGGGAATGAGCAGTTCTTC. The V and J genes are TRBV7-9 and TRBJ2-1; 7 bases fit TRBD2. The V gene end was trimmed by 1 base and the J gene end by 7 bases; junction bases not matched to a gene: 7. Germline-derived CDR1 and CDR2 are SEHNR and FQNEAQ (reference sequence). The CDR3 loop spans 15 amino acids.